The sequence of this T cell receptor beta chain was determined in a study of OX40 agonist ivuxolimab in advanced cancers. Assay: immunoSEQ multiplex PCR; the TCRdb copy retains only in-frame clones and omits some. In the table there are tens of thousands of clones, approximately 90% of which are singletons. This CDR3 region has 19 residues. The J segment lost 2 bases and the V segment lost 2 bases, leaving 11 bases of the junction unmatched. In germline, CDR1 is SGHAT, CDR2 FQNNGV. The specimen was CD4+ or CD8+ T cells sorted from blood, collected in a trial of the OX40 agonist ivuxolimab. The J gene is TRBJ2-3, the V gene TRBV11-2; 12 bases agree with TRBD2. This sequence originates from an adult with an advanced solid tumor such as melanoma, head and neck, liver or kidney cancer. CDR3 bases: TGTGCCAGCAGCTTATCGTCGCGACTAGCGGGGGCCCCCACAGATACGCAGTATTTT. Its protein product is CASSLSSRLAGAPTDTQYF.